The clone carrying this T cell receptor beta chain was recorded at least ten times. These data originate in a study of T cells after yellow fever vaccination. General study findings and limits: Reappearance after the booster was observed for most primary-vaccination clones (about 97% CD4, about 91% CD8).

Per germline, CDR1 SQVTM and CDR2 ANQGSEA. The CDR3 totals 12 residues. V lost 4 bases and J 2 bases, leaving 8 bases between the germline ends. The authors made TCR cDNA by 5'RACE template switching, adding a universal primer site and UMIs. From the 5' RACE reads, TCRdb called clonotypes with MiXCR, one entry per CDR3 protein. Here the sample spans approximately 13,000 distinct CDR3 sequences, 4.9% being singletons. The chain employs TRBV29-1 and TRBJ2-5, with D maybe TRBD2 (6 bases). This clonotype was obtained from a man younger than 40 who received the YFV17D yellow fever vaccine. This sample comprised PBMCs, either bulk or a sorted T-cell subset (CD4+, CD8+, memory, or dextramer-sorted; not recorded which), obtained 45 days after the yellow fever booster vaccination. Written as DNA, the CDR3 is TGCAGCGTTGGTCGGGGGCAAGAGACCCAGTACTTC. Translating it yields CSVGRGQETQYF.